This TCR beta chain was observed in a study of vaccination effects on CD4 cells after COVID-19 (dated by TCRdb to 2022 to 2024). Concerning the study at large: Two doses of either the BNT162b2 or the mRNA-1273 mRNA SARS-CoV-2 vaccine were administered to participants. Pre-vaccine samples were drawn from a couple of convalescent patients 16 days and one week before the first dose, at 142 and 148 days after COVID-19 diagnosis. SARS-CoV-2 spike-specific CD4+ TCR repertoires from before and after mRNA vaccination were compared in COVID-19 convalescent patients and in infection-naive vaccine recipients. Altogether, some ten COVID-19 convalescent patients and 4 SARS-CoV-2-naive healthy vaccine recipients made up the full study. Cultures from other donors in the study were sequenced with the Oncomine TCR Beta short-read assay on an Illumina iSeq 100.

The method was the immunoSEQ multiplex PCR assay. DNA from the cultured, isolated CD4+ T cells was subjected to TCR beta CDR3 sequencing. For the original study's pipeline: Non-productive TCR sequences were removed and reads were trimmed to the CDR3 region, keeping CDR3s of at least 7 amino acids. Antigen-specific clonotypes were identified using the MANAFEST web app by comparison of expansion in peptide wells against reference cultures. For clones to be considered positive, expansion at FDR<0.05 versus reference and all other wells, an odds ratio above 5, and a frequency above 0.1% in two replicate wells were required. Clonotypes significantly expanded in SARS-CoV-2 spike wells and in at least one common cold coronavirus spike condition were defined as cross-reactive. Using the stringdist R package, CDR3 similarity was measured by Levenshtein distance, and unrooted trees were constructed with ape in R 3.6.1. TCRdb carries this immuneACCESS record with in-frame sequences only. Its versions omit some clonotypes, under half of them owing to an unresolved V gene in the studies checked, with the rest unexplained. The DNA was the basis for D and trimming; V, J and clone size are from that table. The sample table shows some 40,000 clones, and over 60% are seen once. The ten largest clones represent more than 15% of the sample.

This clone was detected a few times. The target of this receptor is not known. Per-nucleotide qualities are absent, and no much larger clonotype sits a single base away. From the germline V gene, CDR1 is KGHSH and CDR2 is LQKENI. The CDR3, from cysteine to phenylalanine, totals 15 residues. Only the CDR3 DNA is retained, 45 bases long and in frame from the first base. Trimming costs V 5 bases and J 2 bases, and their ends lie 16 bases apart. To identify antigen-specific CD4+ T cell clonotypes by their expansion, the ViraFEST assay first stimulated PBMC with viral peptide pools and then applied TCR sequencing. After more than nine days of culture, CD4+ T cells were isolated with the EasySep CD4+ T cell isolation kit. PCR-confirmed SARS-CoV-2 infection had occurred in convalescent patients between March and December 2020, before the Alpha, Beta and Delta variants emerged in the United States. Some 2 million PBMC per well were cultured with approximately 10 ug/ml peptides in IMDM containing 5% human AB serum, roughly 9.5 IU/ml IL-2 and gentamicin. Half of the culture medium was replaced with fresh IL-2-containing medium on days 3 and 7. Unless noted otherwise, every peptide stimulation condition was grown in triplicate wells. Using Ficoll-Paque Plus gradient centrifugation, PBMC were separated from whole blood and then either used fresh or cryopreserved at -140C. Overlapping peptide pools spanned the spike proteins of SARS-CoV-2 and the common cold coronaviruses HCoV-NL63, HCoV-OC43 and HCoV-229E. The QIAamp micro DNA kit was used to extract genomic DNA from the cultured CD4+ T cells.

Beyond this particular receptor, the publication reports: The study was limited by a small number of convalescent patients, and early post-infection timepoints were lacking. In convalescent patients, the post-vaccine spike-reactive repertoire consisted mainly of new vaccine-induced clones, largely distinct from infection-induced clones. Marked clonal contraction was observed in both infection-induced and vaccine-induced clones at late post-vaccination timepoints, consistent with waning T cell responses.

The TCR was taken from a human donor who had a prior SARS-CoV-2 infection. The chain is made from TRBV18 and TRBJ2-7, and the D gene may be TRBD1, 5 bases matching. The source material was CD4+ T cells from PBMCs cultured with HCoV-NL63 spike peptides, sampled before COVID-19 vaccination. The cell subset or site label of this sample denotes: HCoV-NL63 spike overlapping peptide pool stimulation. The DNA sequence is as follows: TGTGCCAGCTCAGCTACGACGACAGTTCCCTACGAGCAGTACTTC. This translates into CASSATTTVPYEQYF.